This is a list of T cell receptor beta chains from one sample in a study of cytomegalovirus exposure and HLA in healthy donors. The assay was immunoSEQ multiplex PCR, and TCRdb's table has in-frame clones only and misses some. The data contain about 160,000 clones, 80% of them singletons. The specimen was PBMCs. All receptors derive from a man between 18 and 29 years old in good health and CMV-seropositive. CDR3s include the opening cysteine and the closing phenylalanine or tryptophan. Each record gives: V gene, clone size, J gene, D gene, CDR3 DNA, CDR3 protein. D genes are given only for firm matches. A clone size is listed for some rows: how often the clone was seen (once, few, many), or a class if it is expanded.

TRBV27	.	TRBJ2-1	TRBD2	TGTGCCAGCAGCCTCACTAGCGACCAATACAATGAGCAGTTCTTC	CASSLTSDQYNEQFF
TRBV5-4	.	TRBJ1-1	.	TGTGCCAGCAGCCCGTCATTATCCGGGTTCACTGAAGCTTTCTTT	CASSPSLSGFTEAFF
TRBV9	.	TRBJ1-2	TRBD1	TGTGCCAGCAGCGAACAGGGGGGCAACTATGGCTACACCTTC	CASSEQGGNYGYTF
TRBV19	once	TRBJ1-1	.	TGTGCCAGTAGTATATGGGGAAAGGGGGCTTTCTTT	CASSIWGKGAFF
TRBV27	.	TRBJ2-1	.	TGTGCCAGCAGTTCGATTCAGGGGACTGAGCAGTTCTTC	CASSSIQGTEQFF
TRBV7-8	.	TRBJ1-2	TRBD1	TGTGCCAGCAGCCCTCGGACAGGGGGCCGTGATGGCTACACCTTC	CASSPRTGGRDGYTF
TRBV30	.	TRBJ2-7	TRBD1	TGTGCCTGGAGTGTACGGTGGGGACAGGGAGGTTACGAGCAGTACTTC	CAWSVRWGQGGYEQYF
TRBV6-1	.	TRBJ1-6	.	TGTGCCAGCAGTGTACAGGGCCCCCTAAGCTCCTATAATTCACCCCTCCACTTC	CASSVQGPLSSYNSPLHF
TRBV4-2	.	TRBJ2-5	.	TGTGCCAGCAGCCAAGGTGCCTTAGGGGGTTATGAGACCCAGTACTTC	CASSQGALGGYETQYF
TRBV27	once	TRBJ1-5	TRBD1	TGTGCCAGCAACCCCGGACAGGGCAATCAGCCCCAGCATTTT	CASNPGQGNQPQHF
TRBV19	.	TRBJ2-2	.	TGTGCCAGTAGTAGCGGCTCTAGGAACACCGGGGAGCTGTTTTTT	CASSSGSRNTGELFF
TRBV27	once	TRBJ1-5	.	TGTGCCAGCAGTCCCTCGAATCAGCCCCAGCATTTT	CASSPSNQPQHF
TRBV10-1	.	TRBJ1-1	.	TGCGCCAGCAGCGCAGGGGATGGTGAAGCTTTCTTT	CASSAGDGEAFF
TRBV9	.	TRBJ1-1	TRBD1	TGTGCCAGCAGCCTAAGACAGGGGGACACTGAAGCTTTCTTT	CASSLRQGDTEAFF
TRBV27	.	TRBJ1-2	.	TGTGCCAGCAGCGAGGGCTATGGCTACACCTTC	CASSEGYGYTF
TRBV7-2	.	TRBJ2-5	.	TGTGCCAGCAGCTTAAACGGTTCCCCGGAGACCCAGTACTTC	CASSLNGSPETQYF
TRBV10-3	few	TRBJ1-3	.	TGTGCCATCAGTGCACCTTCGTCCGGTTCTGGAAACACCATATATTTT	CAISAPSSGSGNTIYF
TRBV6-5	.	TRBJ2-1	TRBD2	TGTGCCAGCAGTTACTTTGGCGGGGGGGCCTTTGGGCAGTTCTTC	CASSYFGGGAFGQFF
TRBV11-2	once	TRBJ2-7	TRBD1	TGTGCCAGCAGCTCCGGGACAGGGAATTTCTACGAGCAGTACTTC	CASSSGTGNFYEQYF
TRBV5-4	.	TRBJ1-1	.	TGTGCCAGCAGCTTGATAAGGGGCCAGAACACTGAAGCTTTCTTT	CASSLIRGQNTEAFF
TRBV9	.	TRBJ1-1	TRBD1	TGTGCCAGCAGCCTAGGGGGACAGGGAGGGTACCACACTGAAGCTTTCTTT	CASSLGGQGGYHTEAFF
TRBV6-1	.	TRBJ1-1	.	TGTGCCAGCAGTGAAGGTAGAACTGAAGCTTTCTTT	CASSEGRTEAFF
TRBV5-1	once	TRBJ1-4	TRBD1	TGCGCCAGCAGCGGCATCGGAACAGGGGGCGGGCGGGAAAAACTGTTTTTT	CASSGIGTGGGREKLFF
TRBV27	.	TRBJ1-6	.	TGTGCCAGCAGTATGTGGACAACCGCACCCCTCCACTTT	CASSMWTTAPLHF
TRBV6-5	.	TRBJ2-6	TRBD1	TGTGCCAGCAGCCAGACAGGGGCTGGGGCCAACGTCCTGACTTTC	CASSQTGAGANVLTF
TRBV2	.	TRBJ1-4	.	TGTGCCAGCAGTGAACTTGGCCTTGATGAAAAACTGTTTTTT	CASSELGLDEKLFF
TRBV30	.	TRBJ2-2	TRBD1	TGTGCCTGGAGTGTACTCGGGACAGCGAACACCGGGGAGCTGTTTTTT	CAWSVLGTANTGELFF
TRBV7-8	few	TRBJ1-5	.	TGTGCCAGCAGCTTAGGGGCGTCGGGCAATCAGCCCCAGCATTTT	CASSLGASGNQPQHF
TRBV19	.	TRBJ1-6	.	TGTGCCAGTAGTATAGGACCGCAGGGAGGTAATTCACCCCTCCACTTT	CASSIGPQGGNSPLHF